This T cell receptor beta chain comes out of a study of Ad26.COV2.S vaccination and SARS-CoV-2 variants. General observations from the study: Researchers reported similar non-spike TCR breadth in vaccine and placebo recipients.

Treatment denoted: roughly 18 received Ad26.COV2.S at low or high dose, single or two shots; about 5 received placebo; per-sample allocation not given. The study sampled participants on day 63 after the first vaccine or placebo injection. The sample came from a Boston adult aged 18-55 years. Between the trimmed V and J ends, which lost 10 bases and 6 bases, there was a span of 18 bases. The CDR3 loop spans 14 amino acids. Germline assignment: CDR1 SNHLY and CDR2 FYNNEI. Some clones are missing from TCRdb's copy, which holds only in-frame ones; the method was immunoSEQ multiplex PCR. Altogether about 320,000 clones are present, 85% being singletons, with the ten largest covering approximately 2.1%. Worth noting for this clone: As yet, its antigen is unknown.

The chain links TRBV2 to TRBJ2-2, with D perhaps matching TRBD1 (5 bases). Sequencing was performed on peripheral blood, taken in a trial of Ad26.COV2.S vaccine versus placebo. The receptor's source is a person aged 18-60 years who received the Ad26.COV2.S COVID-19 vaccine or a placebo. The CDR3 DNA reads TGTGCCACCAAATTATCAGGGCCGGCCGGGGAGCTGTTTTTT. This translates into CATKLSGPAGELFF.